This entry lists 25 T cell receptor beta chains sequenced from one sample in a study of control samples from healthy donors and cancer patients. The repertoire was sequenced with immunoSEQ multiplex PCR; TCRdb's copy has only in-frame clones and lacks some. The data show 65,000 to 70,000 clones, approximately 84% seen once. Sequencing was carried out using PBMCs. These receptors were taken from a woman aged 45-65 years with lung cancer.

The chain links TRBV4-1 to TRBJ2-3; D not certain. Per the germline V gene, CDR1 is MGHRA and CDR2 is YSYEKL. Between the trimmed V and J ends, which lost 1 base and 1 base, there was a span of 15 bases. The CDR3 extends over 17 amino acids. The CDR3 here is CASSQVALGEGTDTQYF. For the CDR3, the DNA is TGCGCCAGCAGCCAAGTGGCTTTGGGTGAGGGCACAGATACGCAGTATTTT.

The chain couples TRBV5-6 to TRBJ1-3; D is ambiguous. The V gene's germline CDR1 is SGHDT and CDR2 YYEEEE. The CDR3 contains 14 residues. Trimming shortened V by 1 base and J by 1 base, and 6 bases separated the two germline ends. As DNA, the CDR3 is TGTGCCAGCAGCTTGCCTACATCTGGAAACACCATATATTTT. It encodes CASSLPTSGNTIYF.

This chain connects TRBV10-3 to TRBJ2-6, with no clear D. The V end was cut by 5 bases, the J end by 0 bases, with 8 bases between. The CDR3 has 15 amino acids. Per the germline V gene, CDR1 is ENHRY and CDR2 is SYGVKD. The CDR3 protein is CAISQGISGANVLTF. The CDR3 nucleotides read TGTGCCATCAGTCAAGGGATCTCTGGGGCCAACGTCCTGACTTTC.

The chain uses TRBV5-6 and TRBJ2-1; D may be TRBD1 (6 bases). The V end was cut by 1 base, the J end by 2 bases, with 13 bases between. The CDR3 has 16 amino acids. The V gene's germline CDR1 is SGHDT and CDR2 YYEEEE. The CDR3 spells CASSLMGADPYNEQFF. DNA for the CDR3: TGTGCCAGCAGCTTGATGGGGGCAGATCCCTACAATGAGCAGTTCTTC.

This clone was seen only a few times. The chain uses TRBV2 and TRBJ2-3, with no clear D. V was cut by 4 bases and J by 4 bases, with 9 bases left in between. The CDR3 is 13 residues long. Per germline, CDR1 SNHLY and CDR2 FYNNEI. Written as DNA, the CDR3 is TGTGCCAGCAGTGGTTACGCCCCAGATACGCAGTATTTT. This codes for CASSGYAPDTQYF.

The chain combines TRBV4-1 with TRBJ2-2; D is ambiguous. The germline gives CDR1 MGHRA, CDR2 YSYEKL. Deletions cut 1 base from V and 4 bases from J, with 10 bases between. This CDR3 contains 15 residues. DNA for the CDR3: TGCGCCAGCAGCCAAGTTGGTCCGAGCACCGGGGAGCTGTTTTTT. Translating gives CASSQVGPSTGELFF.

The chain is built from TRBV12-3 or TRBV12-4 and TRBJ2-7; D may match TRBD1 or TRBD2 (6 bases each). V lost 6 bases and J lost 2, with 11 bases in between. The CDR3 spans 13 residues. DNA of the CDR3: TGTGCCAGCAGGGAGGGACAAGCCTACGAGCAGTACTTC. The encoded protein is CASREGQAYEQYF.

The V gene is TRBV5-6, the J gene TRBJ2-2, with no clear D. The CDR3 runs 13 residues. Germline-derived CDR1 and CDR2 are SGHDT and YYEEEE. V shed 4 bases and J shed 6 bases, with 10 bases lying between them. The CDR3 DNA reads as TGTGCCAGCAGCCTCCAGGTACCCGGGGAGCTGTTTTTT. As protein: CASSLQVPGELFF.

The gene calls are TRBV25-1 and TRBJ2-3; the match to TRBD2 covers 8 bases. The trim removed 4 bases at V and 4 bases at J, leaving 7 bases unmatched. CDR1 and CDR2 (germline): MGHDK, SYGVNS. This CDR3 has 15 amino acids. CDR3 nucleotides: TGTGCCAGCAGTGTATCCGGGGGGGCATCAGATACGCAGTATTTT. Translating gives CASSVSGGASDTQYF.

The V and J genes are TRBV24-1 and TRBJ2-2; 7 nucleotides agree with TRBD2. CDR3 length: 16 residues. With 1 base clipped from V and 1 base from J, the junction kept 2 bases outside the gene matches. Germline V lookup: CDR1 KGHDR, CDR2 SFDVKD. The CDR3 reads CATSDLTGGNTGELFF. The CDR3 nucleotides read TGTGCCACCAGTGATTTAACGGGGGGGAACACCGGGGAGCTGTTTTTT.

The chain combines TRBV6-6 with TRBJ1-2; the D is unclear. The germline V gene has CDR1 MNHNY and CDR2 SVGAGI (reference sequence). V was clipped by 6 bases and J by 8 bases, with 4 bases between them. This CDR3 is 9 amino acids long. The DNA of the CDR3 is TGTGCCAGCAGCCCCGGCTACACCTTC. Amino acids: CASSPGYTF.

In this sample, this clone turned up once. The genes are TRBV19 and TRBJ2-7; D may match TRBD1 or TRBD2 (5 bases each). Germline V lookup: CDR1 LNHDA, CDR2 SQIVND (reference sequence). The CDR3 covers 16 residues. V was trimmed by 1 base and J by 3 bases, leaving 16 bases between them. CDR3 protein: CASSIVGEPHIYEQYF. The CDR3 nucleotides are TGTGCCAGTAGTATAGTAGGGGAGCCGCATATCTACGAGCAGTACTTC.

The gene calls are TRBV19 and TRBJ2-4; D is unclear. V lost 1 base and J 3 bases, leaving 4 bases between the germline ends. CDR3 length: 13 residues. CDR1 and CDR2 (germline): LNHDA, SQIVND (reference sequence). The CDR3 region is CASSIGGKNIQYF. CDR3 DNA: TGTGCCAGTAGTATAGGGGGCAAAAACATTCAGTACTTC.

The chain employs TRBV30 and TRBJ1-1; possibly TRBD1 for D (5 bases). From germline, CDR1 is GTSNPN and CDR2 SVGIG (reference sequence). The CDR3 has 15 residues. Trimming took off 3 bases at V and 1 base at J, with 15 bases between the two ends. The CDR3: CAWRRRDGWNTEAFF. The DNA for the CDR3 is TGTGCCTGGAGGAGAAGGGACGGATGGAACACTGAAGCTTTCTTT.

The chain carries TRBV12-3 or TRBV12-4 and TRBJ1-2; D is perhaps TRBD1 (6 bases). The CDR3 loop spans 12 amino acids. V was trimmed by 6 bases and J by 7 bases, leaving 12 bases between them. CDR3 in DNA: TGTGCCAGCAGCTTACAGGGAGGTGGCTACACCTTC. It is translated as CASSLQGGGYTF.

The chain uses TRBV9 and TRBJ1-2; 7 positions agree with TRBD1. The CDR3 extends over 16 amino acids. From germline, CDR1 is SGDLS and CDR2 YYNGEE. Trimming removed 1 base from V and 8 bases from J; junction bases left unmatched: 14. The CDR3 region is CASSVSRDRPSGGYTF. The CDR3 DNA reads as TGTGCCAGCAGCGTAAGTAGGGACAGACCTTCCGGGGGCTACACCTTC.

With respect to this clone: Distinct nucleotide sequences in the sample also encode this CDR3. The V call is TRBV7-2, the J call TRBJ1-2; D perhaps matches TRBD1 (6 bases). CDR3 length: 15 residues. Between the trimmed V and J ends, which lost 0 bases and 2 bases, there was a span of 10 bases. Per the germline V gene, CDR1 is SGHTA and CDR2 is FQGNSA. In DNA, the CDR3 is TGTGCCAGCAGCTTAGCAGGTCAGGGGAACTATGGCTACACCTTC. It encodes CASSLAGQGNYGYTF.

The chain has TRBV11-3 and TRBJ2-3; 9 bases are shared with TRBD1. Germline CDR1 reads SGHNT; CDR2 reads YENEEA. V gave up 1 base and J gave up 3 bases; unmatched junction bases: 2. The CDR3 spans 15 residues. Here the CDR3 reads CASSLGGQGTDTQYF. The CDR3 DNA is TGTGCCAGCAGCTTAGGTGGACAGGGGACAGATACGCAGTATTTT.

The genes are TRBV7-9 and TRBJ2-5; TRBD2 matches 8 bases. Trimming took 3 bases from V and 3 from J; bases not matched to a gene: 3. The CDR3 loop spans 14 amino acids. Germline assignment: CDR1 SEHNR and CDR2 FQNEAQ (reference sequence). The CDR3 protein is CASSFFSGEETQYF. CDR3 DNA sequence: TGTGCCAGCAGCTTCTTTAGCGGGGAAGAGACCCAGTACTTC.

In this sample, this clone turned up once. This chain links TRBV9 with TRBJ1-6; 7 nucleotides match TRBD1. In germline, CDR1 is SGDLS, CDR2 YYNGEE. V was pared by 2 bases and J by 4 bases, with 6 bases of the junction left unmatched. This CDR3 comprises 16 residues. The chain's CDR3 is CASSVTRDRYNSPLHF. CDR3 DNA: TGTGCCAGCAGCGTCACCCGGGACAGATATAATTCACCCCTCCACTTT.

V is TRBV15 and J is TRBJ2-5, with 7 positions matching TRBD1. The germline CDR1 and CDR2 sequences are LNHNV and YYDKDF (reference sequence). The CDR3 runs 14 residues. V lost 2 bases and J lost 3; bases outside the gene matches: 3. CDR3 region: CATSRPGTEETQYF. In DNA form, the CDR3 reads TGTGCCACCAGCAGACCCGGGACAGAAGAGACCCAGTACTTC.

This clone was observed a single time. CDR3: CASSPSGLLGNEQFF. The CDR3 nucleotides read TGCGCCAGCAGCCCAAGCGGACTACTTGGCAATGAGCAGTTCTTC. This chain uses TRBV4-3 with TRBJ2-1, with D possibly matching TRBD2 (6 bases). Trimming shortened V by 4 bases and J by 6 bases, and 16 bases separated the two germline ends. Germline CDR1 LGHNA, CDR2 YSLEER. This CDR3 is 15 amino acids long.

This chain connects TRBV7-9 to TRBJ2-7; D is unclear. The germline gives CDR1 SEHNR, CDR2 FQNEAQ (reference sequence). Trimming took 8 bases from V and 5 from J, leaving 13 bases between them. This CDR3 is 12 amino acids long. The CDR3 is CASQDFGDEQYF. The CDR3 DNA reads TGTGCCAGCCAGGATTTCGGTGACGAGCAGTACTTC.

The chain employs TRBV27 and TRBJ2-5; maybe TRBD2 (5 bases). CDR1 and CDR2 from the germline V gene are MNHEY and SMNVEV (reference sequence). This CDR3 region has 13 residues. With 7 bases removed from V and 4 bases from J, the gap between germline ends came to 13 bases. The CDR3, as DNA: TGTGCCAGCATGCCCGGGAACTTAGAGACCCAGTACTTC. This encodes CASMPGNLETQYF.

The chain couples TRBV29-1 to TRBJ1-1; TRBD1 matches 12 bases. Germline V CDR1 and CDR2: SQVTM, ANQGSEA. The V segment lost 7 bases and the J segment 5 bases; nucleotides outside the gene matches: 8. The CDR3 has 14 amino acids. CDR3 bases: TGCAGCGGCGGGACAGGGGGCGCATATACTGAAGCTTTCTTT. It yields the protein CSGGTGGAYTEAFF.